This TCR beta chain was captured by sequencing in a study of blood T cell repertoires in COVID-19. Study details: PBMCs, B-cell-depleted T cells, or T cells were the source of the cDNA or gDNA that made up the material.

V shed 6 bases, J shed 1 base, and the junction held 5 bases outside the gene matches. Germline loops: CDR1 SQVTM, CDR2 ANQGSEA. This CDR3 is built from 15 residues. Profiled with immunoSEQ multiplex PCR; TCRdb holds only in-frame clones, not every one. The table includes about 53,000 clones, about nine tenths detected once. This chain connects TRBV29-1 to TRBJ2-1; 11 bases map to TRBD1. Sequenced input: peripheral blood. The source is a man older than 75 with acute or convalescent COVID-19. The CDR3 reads CSVDGTGGSYNEQFF. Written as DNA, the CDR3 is TGCAGCGTCGACGGGACAGGGGGTTCCTACAATGAGCAGTTCTTC.